This T cell receptor beta chain is drawn from a study of blood T cell repertoires in COVID-19 (dated by TCRdb to about 2020). Some background on the complete study: The collaborator samples originated in the United States, Italy and Spain and spanned the acute and convalescent phases of COVID-19. The prospective study material was composed of cDNA or gDNA derived from T cells, B-cell-depleted T cells, or PBMCs. Subjects who had been exposed to COVID-19, were actively infected with it, or had recovered from it provided the deeply sampled blood TCRbeta repertoires that made up the dataset. The repertoires were made available in a free public database intended to serve as a resource for research on the immune response to SARS-CoV-2. Samples were obtained from the ongoing ImmuneRACE study (first 160 participants) and from 1,200 or so subjects provided by 6 global collaborators. Sample metadata almost always included a de-identified subject ID, COVID-19 status, age in years and sex. HLA class I and class II types, where available, came from metadata supplied by the sample provider rather than from assay-based typing.

Broad study findings and their caveats: Clinical and demographic metadata were provided uncurated, with the amount varying by source and participant.

With respect to this clone: Its antigen has not been determined. The sample holds no much larger clone one base away, and base qualities are not on file.

The immunoSEQ Assay, a bias-controlled multiplex PCR, was used to amplify TCRbeta CDR3 regions from genomic DNA. As for the authors' bioinformatics: Nucleated cell counts per sample were estimated from amplification of reference gene primers within the assay. Sequence reads were collapsed and filtered to measure the absolute abundance of every unique TCRbeta CDR3 rearrangement. Productive Simpson clonality was computed per sample as the square root of Simpson's diversity index over productive rearrangements. TCRdb took over this immuneACCESS table, retaining in-frame rearrangements with V and J assigned. Such tables are incomplete; in checked studies, under half of the missing clones stem from an unresolved V gene, and the remainder is unexplained. The D gene and trimming were derived from the DNA, and the V and J assignments and clone size from that table. The sample yields 45,000 or so clones; approximately 90% were counted once. The ten top clones hold approximately 8.9% of the sample.

Whole blood was collected in K2EDTA tubes by collaborating institutions according to the institutions' own protocols. Collaborator samples were shipped for TCRbeta analysis as frozen whole blood, isolated PBMCs, or DNA extracted from either sample type. The CDR3 measures 15 amino acids from cysteine to phenylalanine. The sequence is cut down to CDR3 DNA, 45 bases in frame from base 1. Looking up the germline V gene (reference sequence) yields CDR1 LNHDA and CDR2 SQIVND. V loses 4 bases at its end and J loses 1 base; junction bases beyond the gene matches: 6. The TCR sequence derives from an elderly woman with active COVID-19. Material for sequencing was peripheral blood. The V and J genes are TRBV19 and TRBJ1-1, with 7 middle bases fitting TRBD1. The CDR3 is CASSKAGTANTEAFF. The DNA sequence is TGTGCCAGTAGTAAAGCCGGGACAGCGAACACTGAAGCTTTCTTT.